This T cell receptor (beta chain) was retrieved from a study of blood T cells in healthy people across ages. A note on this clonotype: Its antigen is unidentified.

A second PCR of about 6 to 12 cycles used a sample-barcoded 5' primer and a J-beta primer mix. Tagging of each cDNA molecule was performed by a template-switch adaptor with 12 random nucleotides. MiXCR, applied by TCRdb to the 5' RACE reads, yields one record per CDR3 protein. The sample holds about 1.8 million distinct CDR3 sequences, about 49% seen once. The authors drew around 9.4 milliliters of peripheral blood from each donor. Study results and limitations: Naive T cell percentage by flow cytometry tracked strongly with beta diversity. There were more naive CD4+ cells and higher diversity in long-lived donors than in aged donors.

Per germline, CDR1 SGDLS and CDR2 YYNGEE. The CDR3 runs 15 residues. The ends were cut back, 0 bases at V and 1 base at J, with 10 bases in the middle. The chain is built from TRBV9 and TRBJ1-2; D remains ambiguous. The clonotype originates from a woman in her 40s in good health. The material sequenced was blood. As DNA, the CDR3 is TGTGCCAGCAGCGTAGATCGAAGATTTAACTATGGCTACACCTTC. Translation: CASSVDRRFNYGYTF.